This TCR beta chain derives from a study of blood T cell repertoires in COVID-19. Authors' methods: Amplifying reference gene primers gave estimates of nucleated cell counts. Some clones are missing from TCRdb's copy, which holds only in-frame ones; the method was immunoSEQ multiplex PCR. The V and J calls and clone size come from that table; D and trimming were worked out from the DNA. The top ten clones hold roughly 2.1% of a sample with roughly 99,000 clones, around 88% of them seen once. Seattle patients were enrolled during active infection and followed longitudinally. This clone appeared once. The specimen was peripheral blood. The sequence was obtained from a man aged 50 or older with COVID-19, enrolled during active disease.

The CDR3 bases are TGTGCCAGCAGTAGGGGCAGGACGACTGGGGCCAACGTCCTGACTTTC. Translating gives CASSRGRTTGANVLTF. This rearrangement joins TRBV25-1 to TRBJ2-6; TRBD1 might be the D (5 bases). V gave up 5 bases and J gave up 2 bases, with 13 bases separating them. The V gene's germline CDR1 is MGHDK and CDR2 SYGVNS. This CDR3 is built from 16 residues.